The clone carrying this T cell receptor beta chain occurred a few times. No antigen is known for it. This record belongs to a study of beta chain features in type 1 diabetes. Study outcomes and limitations: When Type 1 diabetes patients were examined, their TCRB CDR3s proved moderately but significantly shorter in all four CD4+ subsets.

Every isolated RNA sample was fully reverse transcribed, so sequencing captured expressed TCRB transcripts. The repertoire was sequenced with immunoSEQ multiplex PCR; TCRdb's copy has only in-frame clones and lacks some. The sample has about 180,000 clones, approximately 7.8% seen once. This receptor was identified in a woman in her forties with type 1 diabetes. Sequenced material: central memory CD4+ T cells from blood.

CDR3 coding DNA: TGTGCCAGCAGCCCCTTCGGACAGGGGACTCAGCCCCAGCATTTT. Translated: CASSPFGQGTQPQHF. The chain combines TRBV7-2 with TRBJ1-5; 9 bases are a match to TRBD1. Germline loops: CDR1 SGHTA, CDR2 FQGNSA. CDR3 length equals 15 residues. V shed 5 bases and J 6 bases; nucleotides not matched to a gene: 8.